The next 22 T cell receptor beta chains were all read from a single sample in a study of OX40 agonist ivuxolimab in advanced cancers. Generated by immunoSEQ multiplex PCR, the TCRdb table keeps only in-frame clones and is missing some. Of tens of thousands of clones listed, roughly 90% were seen once; the top ten hold around a third. The input for sequencing was CD4+ or CD8+ T cells sorted from blood, taken in a trial of the OX40 agonist ivuxolimab. These receptors all stem from an adult with an advanced solid tumor such as melanoma, head and neck, liver or kidney cancer.

The chain combines TRBV2 with TRBJ2-7, with D unresolved. The length of the CDR3 is 12 residues. V was cut by 7 bases and J by 5 bases, with 12 bases left in between. Germline loops: CDR1 SNHLY, CDR2 FYNNEI. CDR3 DNA: TGTGCCAGCAAAGAATGGGGTAACGAGCAGTACTTC. It codes for CASKEWGNEQYF.

This clone appeared a single time. The chain joins TRBV4-2 to TRBJ2-6; no firm D call. The CDR3 spans 15 residues. Germline V lookup: CDR1 LGHNA, CDR2 YNFKEQ. Trimming removed 0 bases at V and 1 base at J, with 4 bases between. DNA for the CDR3: TGTGCCAGCAGCCAAGAGGAGTCTGGGGCCAACGTCCTGACTTTC. This encodes CASSQEESGANVLTF.

This chain joins TRBV5-6 and TRBJ2-5, with D unclear. V was pared by 4 bases and J by 2 bases, with 9 bases between. There are 13 residues in the CDR3. Germline V gene sequence: CDR1 SGHDT, CDR2 YYEEEE. The CDR3 bases are TGTGCCAGCAGCCCAGACACTCAAGAGACCCAGTACTTC. Its translation: CASSPDTQETQYF.

J is TRBJ2-2 and V is TRBV2, with D perhaps assigned TRBD1 or TRBD2 (6 bases each). V lost 7 bases and J lost 3, with 12 bases in between. CDR3 length equals 14 residues. Per the germline V gene, CDR1 is SNHLY and CDR2 is FYNNEI. The CDR3 here is CASNPGAHTGELFF. As DNA, the CDR3 is TGTGCCAGCAATCCGGGGGCTCACACCGGGGAGCTGTTTTTT.

The chain links TRBV5-1 to TRBJ2-5; the D call may be TRBD1 or TRBD2 (5 bases each). The germline CDR1 and CDR2 sequences are SGHRS and YFSETQ. Trimming took off 0 bases at V and 4 bases at J, with 16 bases between the two ends. The CDR3 extends over 16 amino acids. CDR3 sequence (DNA): TGCGCCAGCAGCTTGGCCATGGGGGTGGAAGGAGAGACCCAGTACTTC. Translation gives CASSLAMGVEGETQYF.

The J gene is TRBJ1-3, the V gene TRBV14, with TRBD1 identical over 7 bases. V lost 4 bases, J lost 7 bases, and 10 bases stayed unmatched. Per germline, CDR1 SGHDN and CDR2 FVKESK. This CDR3 has 15 amino acids. DNA of the CDR3: TGTGCCAGCAGCCCACAGGACAGGCCCAGGAACACCATATATTTT. Translated, it gives CASSPQDRPRNTIYF.

The chain links TRBV9 to TRBJ2-3; no firm D call. The ends were cut back, 0 bases at V and 0 bases at J, with 5 bases in the middle. Looked up from germline, CDR1 is SGDLS and CDR2 is YYNGEE. The CDR3 runs to 14 residues. The CDR3 DNA reads TGTGCCAGCAGCGTAGTGGGGAGCACAGATACGCAGTATTTT. Its protein is CASSVVGSTDTQYF.

The chain uses TRBV11-2 and TRBJ2-5, with TRBD2 as a possible D gene (6 bases). V dropped 4 bases and J dropped 4 bases, with 16 bases sitting between them. This CDR3 is 15 amino acids long. In germline, CDR1 is SGHAT, CDR2 FQNNGV. CDR3 DNA sequence: TGTGCCAGCAGCTCGGGGGTAGCAGGCCCAGAGACCCAGTACTTC. Translating gives CASSSGVAGPETQYF.

This clone was detected a few times. This sequence joins TRBV7-9 and TRBJ2-3; 8 bases line up with TRBD2. Unmatched junction bases numbered 4, after V lost 5 bases and J lost 0 bases. From germline, CDR1 is SEHNR and CDR2 FQNEAQ (reference sequence). The CDR3 extends over 15 amino acids. CDR3 residues: CASSPTSGSTDTQYF. The CDR3 DNA reads TGTGCCAGCAGCCCAACTAGCGGAAGCACAGATACGCAGTATTTT.

V is TRBV5-4 and J is TRBJ2-7; D possibly uses TRBD1 or TRBD2 (5 bases each). Trimming left V 0 bases short and J 2 bases short, with 12 bases between. This CDR3 contains 15 residues. The germline V gene has CDR1 SGHNT and CDR2 YYREEE (reference sequence). The CDR3 DNA sequence: TGTGCCAGCAGCTTGGCAGGGAGCAATCCCTACGAGCAGTACTTC. It encodes CASSLAGSNPYEQYF.

The chain is built from TRBV13 and TRBJ2-1, with TRBD2 matching 7 bases. V shed 5 bases and J 5 bases; nucleotides not matched to a gene: 6. The CDR3 is made up of 14 amino acids. CDR1 and CDR2 (germline): PRHDT, FYEKMQ (reference sequence). The CDR3 is CASSPERDNNEQFF. CDR3 nucleotides: TGTGCCAGCAGCCCAGAGCGGGATAACAATGAGCAGTTCTTC.

The chain uses TRBV19 and TRBJ1-1, with TRBD1 as a possible D gene (6 bases). This CDR3 spans 15 amino acids. Trimming pared 1 base from V and 4 bases from J, leaving 13 bases between. Germline loops: CDR1 LNHDA, CDR2 SQIVND (reference sequence). CDR3: CASSIAPGARTEAFF. The CDR3 DNA follows: TGTGCCAGTAGTATAGCCCCGGGGGCGCGCACTGAAGCTTTCTTT.

This chain's CDR3 is CASSKAPDRNNYGYTF. The CDR3 nucleotides are TGTGCCAGCAGTAAAGCGCCGGACAGGAACAACTATGGCTACACCTTC. The rearrangement uses TRBV7-9 and TRBJ1-2; TRBD1 agrees at 7 bases. The CDR3 loop spans 16 amino acids. The junction had 12 bases not matched to a gene; V was cut back by 6 bases and J by 2 bases. Per germline, CDR1 SEHNR and CDR2 FQNEAQ (reference sequence).

This clone appeared a few times. The chain combines TRBV27 with TRBJ1-4; D possibly corresponds to TRBD1 (5 bases). CDR3 length: 15 residues. Trimming took off 0 bases at V and 7 bases at J, with 12 bases between the two ends. Per the germline V gene, CDR1 is MNHEY and CDR2 is SMNVEV (reference sequence). CDR3 loop: CASSLSGGRSEKLFF. The CDR3 nucleotides are TGTGCCAGCAGTTTATCGGGGGGGAGGAGTGAAAAACTGTTTTTT.

The chain combines TRBV6-5 with TRBJ2-3, with 9 bases that match TRBD1. Germline loops: CDR1 MNHEY, CDR2 SVGAGI. This CDR3 is built from 15 residues. V was clipped by 2 bases and J by 3 bases; unmatched bases: 3. CDR3: CASSYGTGSTDTQYF. As DNA, the CDR3 is TGTGCCAGCAGTTACGGGACAGGGTCGACAGATACGCAGTATTTT.

CDR3: CASSSSAMGYGYTF. CDR3 DNA: TGTGCCAGCAGCTCGTCAGCAATGGGCTATGGCTACACCTTC. This chain links TRBV5-6 with TRBJ1-2; D ambiguous. This CDR3 region has 14 residues. Trimming took 3 bases from V and 4 from J, leaving 13 bases between them. Germline assignment: CDR1 SGHDT and CDR2 YYEEEE.

This clone was seen only a few times. The chain couples TRBV13 to TRBJ2-1, with 10 nucleotides matching TRBD2. CDR3 length: 16 residues. J was trimmed by 4 bases and V by 7 bases; bases with no gene match: 10. Germline V gives CDR1 PRHDT, CDR2 FYEKMQ (reference sequence). The CDR3 region is CASNSPSGGVYNEQFF. The DNA for the CDR3 is TGTGCCAGCAACTCCCCCAGCGGGGGGGTATACAATGAGCAGTTCTTC.

This chain connects TRBV29-1 to TRBJ2-3, with D perhaps matching TRBD1 (6 bases). Trimming left V 6 bases short and J 2 bases short, with 15 bases between. Germline assignment: CDR1 SQVTM and CDR2 ANQGSEA. This CDR3 spans 14 amino acids. Here the CDR3 DNA reads TGCAGCGTGGACAGACAGGACACCACAGATACGCAGTATTTT. Translating it yields CSVDRQDTTDTQYF.

This chain connects TRBV7-2 to TRBJ2-3; D is possibly TRBD1 or TRBD2 (6 bases each). CDR3 size: 15 residues. Germline assignment: CDR1 SGHTA and CDR2 FQGNSA. Deletions cut 4 bases from V and 4 bases from J, with 15 bases between. CDR3 protein: CASSSVGGGPDTQYF. CDR3 DNA sequence: TGTGCCAGCAGCTCAGTGGGGGGCGGGCCAGATACGCAGTATTTT.

The CDR3 DNA reads as TGTGCCAGCAGCCCTAATATCGCGGGGCAGGGCTACACCTTC. It yields the protein CASSPNIAGQGYTF. The chain recombines TRBV7-3 with TRBJ1-2; maybe TRBD1 (5 bases). Looked up from germline, CDR1 is SGHTA and CDR2 is FQGTGA. CDR3 length equals 14 residues. V was shortened by 5 bases and J by 8 bases, with 18 bases between the two germline ends.

Regarding this clone: This sample also contains other DNA sequences that code for the same CDR3. This chain uses TRBV5-6 with TRBJ1-1, with D unresolved. Germline loops: CDR1 SGHDT, CDR2 YYEEEE. This CDR3 region has 14 residues. The V end was cut by 5 bases, the J end by 2 bases, with 13 bases between. CDR3 coding DNA: TGTGCCAGCAGTTTCTCGGGCAGTAACACTGAAGCTTTCTTT. Its translation is CASSFSGSNTEAFF.

The chain carries TRBV11-3 and TRBJ2-2, with D perhaps matching TRBD1 (7 bases). The CDR3 loop spans 15 amino acids. Trimming removed 3 bases from V and 5 bases from J, with 13 bases in between. In germline, CDR1 is SGHNT, CDR2 YENEEA. The DNA for the CDR3 is TGTGCCAGCAGCTTCAGGGGGGAAGGTACCGGGGAGCTGTTTTTT. It translates to CASSFRGEGTGELFF.